A single sample gave rise to the 26 T cell receptor beta chains below, sequenced in a study of T cell responses to AZD1222 COVID-19 vaccine. Assay: immunoSEQ multiplex PCR; the TCRdb copy retains only in-frame clones and omits some. This sample carries about 130,000 clones, over 75% of them seen once, and the ten largest clones take around 20%. The source was peripheral blood, collected on day 0 of MenACWY control vaccination. Receptors originate from an adult in good health.

The chain joins TRBV2 to TRBJ2-3; D is undetermined. The CDR3 is 10 amino acids. V lost 5 bases to trimming and J lost 8 bases, with 5 bases between them. Germline assignment: CDR1 SNHLY and CDR2 FYNNEI. The CDR3 DNA follows: TGTGCCAGCAGTTTAGGTACGCAGTATTTT. Amino acid sequence: CASSLGTQYF.

In DNA form, the CDR3 reads TGCGCCAGCCAGTTCTCGGGACAGGGGAGGTACGAGCAGTACTTC. It encodes CASQFSGQGRYEQYF. The chain carries TRBV5-1 and TRBJ2-7; TRBD1 aligns across 10 bases. The CDR3 consists of 15 residues. CDR1 is SGHRS and CDR2 is YFSETQ in the germline V gene. The V gene end was trimmed by 7 bases and the J gene end by 4 bases; junction bases not matched to a gene: 11.

CDR3 amino acids: CASSIEGTYGYTF. DNA of the CDR3: TGTGCCAGTAGTATAGAAGGGACCTATGGCTACACCTTC. The V gene is TRBV19, the J gene TRBJ1-2, with D possibly being TRBD1 (5 bases). V lost 0 bases and J lost 4, with 6 bases in between. The CDR3 spans 13 residues. Germline lookup yields CDR1 LNHDA and CDR2 SQIVND (reference sequence). The complete variable domain, with remaining parts taken from reference TRBV19 and TRBJ1-2, reads DGGITQSPKYLFRKEGQNVTLSCEQNLNHDAMYWYRQDPGQGLRLIYYSQIVNDFQKGDIAEGYSVSREKKESFPLTVTSAQKNPTAFYLCASSIEGTYGYTFGSGTRLTVV.

The rearrangement uses TRBV6-5 and TRBJ1-4; D perhaps matches TRBD1 (5 bases). This CDR3 is built from 14 residues. V gave up 4 bases and J gave up 5 bases, with 11 bases separating them. Germline CDR1 reads MNHEY; CDR2 reads SVGAGI. CDR3 sequence: CASSFRGGNEKLFF. The CDR3 nucleotides read TGTGCCAGCAGTTTTCGGGGGGGGAATGAAAAACTGTTTTTT.

This chain uses TRBV10-3 with TRBJ2-7; D is ambiguous. Germline V CDR1 and CDR2: ENHRY, SYGVKD. The CDR3 contains 13 residues. V was clipped by 10 bases and J by 2 bases, with 15 bases between them. CDR3 sequence reads: CATAAGYPYEQYF. The CDR3 DNA is TGTGCCACAGCCGCTGGGTATCCCTACGAGCAGTACTTC.

V is TRBV18 and J is TRBJ2-1; D ambiguous. Germline assignment: CDR1 KGHSH and CDR2 LQKENI. V lost 3 bases and J 0 bases, leaving 9 bases between the germline ends. The CDR3 is 15 amino acids. The CDR3 bases are TGTGCCAGCTCACCCACAGCTTCCTCCTACAATGAGCAGTTCTTC. Protein: CASSPTASSYNEQFF.

This clone was seen a single time. The chain uses TRBV28 and TRBJ1-3; weak D call: TRBD1 (6 bases). Trimming removed 3 bases from V and 0 bases from J, with 12 bases in between. Germline V gene sequence: CDR1 MDHEN, CDR2 SYDVKM. CDR3 size: 16 residues. CDR3: CASSFPGQHSGNTIYF. For the CDR3, the DNA is TGTGCCAGCAGTTTCCCCGGACAGCACTCTGGAAACACCATATATTTT.

This chain's CDR3 is CASSPAGQTGNTIYF. The CDR3 bases are TGTGCCAGCAGCCCGGCAGGGCAGACTGGAAACACCATATATTTT. This chain links TRBV7-9 with TRBJ1-3; D may be TRBD1 (5 bases). The germline V gene encodes CDR1 SEHNR and CDR2 FQNEAQ (reference sequence). V was shortened by 5 bases and J by 2 bases, with 13 bases between the two germline ends. The CDR3 sequence is 15 residues long. Supplemented by reference TRBV7-9 and TRBJ1-3, the full variable domain reads DTGVSQNPRHKITKRGQNVTFRCDPISEHNRLYWYRQTLGQGPEFLTYFQNEAQLEKSRLLSDRFSAERPKGSFSTLEIQRTEQGDSAMYLCASSPAGQTGNTIYFGEGSWLTVV.

A remark on this clone: Other DNA variants within this sample encode the same CDR3. The chain recombines TRBV4-1 with TRBJ2-7; 12 bases fit TRBD2. This CDR3 has 15 residues. Germline CDR1 is MGHRA and CDR2 is YSYEKL. V shed 1 base, J shed 4 bases, and the junction held 2 bases outside the gene matches. The CDR3 DNA reads as TGCGCCAGCAGCCAAGGACTAGCGGGAGTGTACGAGCAGTACTTC. Protein: CASSQGLAGVYEQYF.

This chain connects TRBV3-1 (or the pseudogene TRBV3-2) to TRBJ1-2; unclear D gene. The CDR3 sequence is 13 residues long. Looked up from germline, CDR1 is LGHDT and CDR2 is YNNKEL (reference sequence). V was shortened by 3 bases and J by 8 bases, with 13 bases between the two germline ends. The CDR3 sequence: CASSQGGIGGYTF. In nucleotides, the CDR3 is TGTGCCAGCAGCCAGGGAGGGATCGGGGGCTACACCTTC.

V and J are TRBV23-1 and TRBJ1-5, with D possibly TRBD1 on 6 matching bases. TRBV23-1 is an open reading frame, and its role is uncertain. This CDR3 is built from 14 residues. V lost 8 bases and J 3 bases, leaving 14 bases between the germline ends. The CDR3 DNA sequence: TGCGCCAGCGGGGTGGGACACCTCAATCAGCCCCAGCATTTT. It is translated as CASGVGHLNQPQHF.

The chain is built from TRBV24-1 and TRBJ1-2; D perhaps matches TRBD1 (5 bases). Germline CDR1 KGHDR, CDR2 SFDVKD. The CDR3 is made up of 13 amino acids. V was shortened by 1 base and J by 8 bases, with 10 bases between the two germline ends. CDR3 sequence (DNA): TGTGCCACCAGTGATTTTGAGGGACGGGGCTACACCTTC. Translation gives CATSDFEGRGYTF.

The chain recombines TRBV6-5 with TRBJ1-2, with 7 bases aligning to TRBD1. The V gene's germline CDR1 is MNHEY and CDR2 SVGAGI. Losses at the gene ends were 5 bases for V and 8 bases for J; bases not matched to a gene: 5. The CDR3 has 12 amino acids. CDR3 sequence reads: CASSQTGMGYTF. The CDR3 DNA reads as TGTGCCAGCAGTCAGACAGGGATGGGCTACACCTTC.

This clone has a single count. J is TRBJ1-4 and V is TRBV6-4; 7 bases align to TRBD1. The germline CDR1 and CDR2 sequences are MRHNA and SNTAGT. V gave up 4 bases and J gave up 3 bases; unmatched junction bases: 5. CDR3 length equals 15 residues. The CDR3 bases are TGTGCCAGCAGTGTTACGACAGGGCCTAATGAAAAACTGTTTTTT. Translated, it gives CASSVTTGPNEKLFF.

The J gene is TRBJ1-1, the V gene TRBV6-5; 10 positions agree with TRBD1. Germline V gene lookup returns CDR1 MNHEY and CDR2 SVGAGI. J gave up 3 bases and V 7 bases, and 8 bases lay outside the gene matches. The CDR3 runs to 15 residues. CDR3 loop: CASTSLTGGYTEAFF. The DNA of the CDR3 is TGTGCCAGCACCTCCCTGACAGGGGGCTACACTGAAGCTTTCTTT.

This clone was counted a single time. The chain employs TRBV3-1 (or the pseudogene TRBV3-2) and TRBJ1-3; D is uncertain. This CDR3 region has 13 residues. Germline V CDR1 and CDR2: LGHDT, YNNKEL (reference sequence). Trimming took 1 base from V and 7 from J, leaving 8 bases between them. The CDR3 coding sequence is TGTGCCAGCAGCCAAGGGCGGGCGAACACCATATATTTT. It codes for CASSQGRANTIYF.

The chain couples TRBV19 to TRBJ2-6; tentatively, D is TRBD1 (6 bases). V lost 3 bases and J lost 3, with 12 bases in between. The CDR3 has 16 residues. Per germline, CDR1 LNHDA and CDR2 SQIVND (reference sequence). CDR3 bases: TGTGCCAGTAGTATTCTTACAGGGAGTGGGGCCAACGTCCTGACTTTC. Translation: CASSILTGSGANVLTF. The whole variable domain, remainder taken from reference TRBV19 and TRBJ2-6, is DGGITQSPKYLFRKEGQNVTLSCEQNLNHDAMYWYRQDPGQGLRLIYYSQIVNDFQKGDIAEGYSVSREKKESFPLTVTSAQKNPTAFYLCASSILTGSGANVLTFGAGSRLTVL.

Only one count was recorded for this clone. The genes are TRBV24-1 and TRBJ2-3; TRBD2 is a possible D gene (8 bases). CDR3 length: 17 amino acids. V was trimmed by 9 bases and J by 7 bases, leaving 28 bases between them. Germline lookup yields CDR1 KGHDR and CDR2 SFDVKD. The CDR3 region has the DNA TGTGCCACCTGTCTTACAGGGGCGGTGAGCGGGAGCAATACGCAGTATTTT. Protein product: CATCLTGAVSGSNTQYF.

The V and J genes are TRBV2 and TRBJ1-3; D remains unclear. The CDR3 has 17 amino acids. V was cut by 2 bases and J by 3 bases, with 17 bases left in between. The germline V gene encodes CDR1 SNHLY and CDR2 FYNNEI. CDR3 protein: CASSERMPRPDGNTIYF. CDR3 nucleotide sequence: TGTGCCAGCAGTGAACGGATGCCCCGACCCGATGGAAACACCATATATTTT.

The rearrangement joins TRBV28 to TRBJ2-7; D gene uncertain. CDR1 is MDHEN and CDR2 is SYDVKM in the germline V gene. Trimming took 5 bases from V and 3 from J, leaving 5 bases between them. The length of the CDR3 is 11 residues. The CDR3 DNA follows: TGTGCCAGCAGTGACATCTACGAGCAGTACTTC. Protein product: CASSDIYEQYF.

This clone was seen more than once but under ten times. The V and J genes are TRBV30 and TRBJ1-2; possible D gene TRBD1, 5 bases. Trimming removed 0 bases from V and 10 bases from J, with 18 bases in between. CDR1 and CDR2 from the germline V gene are GTSNPN and SVGIG (reference sequence). The CDR3 loop spans 14 amino acids. The DNA of the CDR3 is TGTGCCTGGAGTGTTCTCAGGGTAAAACTGGACTACACCTTC. This gives the protein CAWSVLRVKLDYTF.

The chain uses TRBV10-1 and TRBJ2-2; TRBD2 matches at 12 bases. Germline-derived CDR1 and CDR2 are WNHNN and SYGVQD (reference sequence). This CDR3 region has 17 residues. The ends lost 2 bases at V and 6 bases at J; junction bases unmatched: 7. DNA of the CDR3: TGCGCCAGCAGTGAGCCGGGACTAGCGGGCGGCGCCGGGGAGCTGTTTTTT. It yields the protein CASSEPGLAGGAGELFF.

V is TRBV30 and J is TRBJ2-7; TRBD2 aligns across 15 bases. V dropped 8 bases and J dropped 6; count of bases not matched to a gene: 5. This CDR3 comprises 13 residues. Germline V gene sequence: CDR1 GTSNPN, CDR2 SVGIG (reference sequence). In DNA form, the CDR3 reads TGTGCCACCGGACTAGCGGGAGGGCGCGAGCAGTACTTC. Translating gives CATGLAGGREQYF.

The chain is built from TRBV21-1 and TRBJ2-7; the table's D call TRBD1 went unverified against the DNA. TRBV21-1 corresponds to a pseudogene. This CDR3 contains 13 residues. The DNA of the CDR3 is TGTGCCAGCGGAATTGGCAGGTCCTACGAGCAGTACTTC. This encodes CASGIGRSYEQYF.

The chain recombines TRBV18 with TRBJ1-3; a possible D gene is TRBD1 (6 bases). The CDR3 loop spans 14 amino acids. Germline lookup yields CDR1 KGHSH and CDR2 LQKENI. V gave up 3 bases and J gave up 1 base, with 7 bases separating them. The chain's CDR3 is CASSPQGSGNTIYF. The DNA of the CDR3 is TGTGCCAGCTCACCCCAGGGGTCTGGAAACACCATATATTTT.

This chain joins TRBV11-2 and TRBJ2-5, with 7 bases lining up with TRBD1. The CDR3 is 15 residues long. V lost 4 bases, J lost 2 bases, and 7 bases stayed unmatched. Per germline, CDR1 SGHAT and CDR2 FQNNGV. CDR3 nucleotide sequence: TGTGCCAGCAGCTGGTTCCGGGACAGACAAGAGACCCAGTACTTC. As protein: CASSWFRDRQETQYF.